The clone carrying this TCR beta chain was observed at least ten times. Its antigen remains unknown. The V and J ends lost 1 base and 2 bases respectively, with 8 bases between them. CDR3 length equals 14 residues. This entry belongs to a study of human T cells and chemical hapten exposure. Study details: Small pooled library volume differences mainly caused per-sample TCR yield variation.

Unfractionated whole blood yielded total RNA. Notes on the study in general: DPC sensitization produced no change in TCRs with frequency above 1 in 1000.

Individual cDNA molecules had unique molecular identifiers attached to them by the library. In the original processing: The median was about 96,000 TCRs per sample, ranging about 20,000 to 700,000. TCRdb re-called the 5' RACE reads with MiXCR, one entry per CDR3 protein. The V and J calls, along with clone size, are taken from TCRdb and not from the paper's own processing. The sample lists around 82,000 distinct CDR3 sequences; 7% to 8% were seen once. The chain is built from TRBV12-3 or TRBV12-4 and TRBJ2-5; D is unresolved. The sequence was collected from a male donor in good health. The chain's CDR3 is CASSLGLKQETQYF. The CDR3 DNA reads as TGTGCCAGCAGTTTAGGATTGAAACAAGAGACCCAGTACTTC.